The rows below give T cell receptor beta chains drawn from one sample of a study of T cells expressing NK-cell markers. One entry per CDR3 protein, without DNA, is what TCRdb gives after re-calling the 5' RACE reads. Its listing shows a few hundred thousand distinct CDR3 sequences. The sample was blood T cells: a sorted CD56 or NKG2C T cell subset, CD4+ or CD8+ T cells, or bulk PBMC T cells (not recorded which). These receptor sequences come from a man aged 18-75 years in good health. Both conserved end residues are part of each CDR3. Fields, in order: J gene, V gene, CDR3 protein.

j_call: TRBJ2-5
v_call: TRBV12-3/TRBV12-4
cdr3_aa: CASSFSGSGQETQYF

j_call: TRBJ2-2
v_call: TRBV29-1
cdr3_aa: CSGDPGRNTGELFF

j_call: TRBJ2-3
v_call: TRBV20-1
cdr3_aa: CSAPTSGGPDTQYF

j_call: TRBJ2-3
v_call: TRBV12-3/TRBV12-4
cdr3_aa: CASNKRTNTDTQYF

j_call: TRBJ2-6
v_call: TRBV11-2
cdr3_aa: CASSSPHYSGANVLTF

j_call: TRBJ2-5
v_call: TRBV3-1
cdr3_aa: CASSQEVGQFQETQYF

j_call: TRBJ2-7
v_call: TRBV6-5
cdr3_aa: CASSYSWGGSSYEQYF

j_call: TRBJ1-1
v_call: TRBV20-1
cdr3_aa: CSARRTGSMNTEAFF

j_call: TRBJ2-1
v_call: TRBV18
cdr3_aa: CASSTGTTEQFF

j_call: TRBJ2-1
v_call: TRBV18
cdr3_aa: CASSPPTRGRGDNEQFF

j_call: TRBJ2-1
v_call: TRBV20-1
cdr3_aa: CSAGTLVAGGAQFF

j_call: TRBJ2-5
v_call: TRBV12-3/TRBV12-4
cdr3_aa: CASSGLAGVYQETQYF

j_call: TRBJ1-2
v_call: TRBV29-1
cdr3_aa: CSVELGRGSNYGYTF

j_call: TRBJ1-2
v_call: TRBV5-4
cdr3_aa: CASSLGSRDYGYTF

j_call: TRBJ1-2
v_call: TRBV28
cdr3_aa: CASRPTGPGTVEGYTF

j_call: TRBJ2-7
v_call: TRBV3-1
cdr3_aa: CASSPLVGVYEQYF

j_call: TRBJ1-1
v_call: TRBV20-1
cdr3_aa: CSSKQGAGTEAFF

j_call: TRBJ2-3
v_call: TRBV5-5
cdr3_aa: CASSLAGTGRGRTDTQYF

j_call: TRBJ1-2
v_call: TRBV20-1
cdr3_aa: CSAKRGSEGYTF

j_call: TRBJ1-6
v_call: TRBV6-1
cdr3_aa: CASMRDNSPLHF

j_call: TRBJ2-2
v_call: TRBV7-3
cdr3_aa: CASSLMTGGVAGELFF

j_call: TRBJ2-5
v_call: TRBV21-1
cdr3_aa: CASSKRAGTGKQETQYF

j_call: TRBJ1-2
v_call: TRBV20-1
cdr3_aa: CSHAQGHDYGYTF

j_call: TRBJ1-2
v_call: TRBV5-5
cdr3_aa: CASSLEVGSYTF

j_call: TRBJ2-2
v_call: TRBV5-1
cdr3_aa: CASSLLFAVGELFF

j_call: TRBJ2-5
v_call: TRBV6-5
cdr3_aa: CASSYRLAVETQYF

j_call: TRBJ1-2
v_call: TRBV12-3/TRBV12-4
cdr3_aa: CASRRDRRSYGYTF

j_call: TRBJ1-6
v_call: TRBV7-3
cdr3_aa: CASSSQGGRNSPLHF

j_call: TRBJ2-3
v_call: TRBV5-6
cdr3_aa: CASSFGTNGDTQYF

j_call: TRBJ1-1
v_call: TRBV7-8
cdr3_aa: CASSFNRVNTEAFF

j_call: TRBJ1-6
v_call: TRBV5-1
cdr3_aa: CASSLGAVRRNSPLHF

j_call: TRBJ2-5
v_call: TRBV9
cdr3_aa: CASSALAGNQETQYF

j_call: TRBJ1-2
v_call: TRBV12-3/TRBV12-4
cdr3_aa: CASSDSGLLTYGYTF

j_call: TRBJ1-5
v_call: TRBV9
cdr3_aa: CASSVGGRGNQPQHF

j_call: TRBJ2-7
v_call: TRBV29-1
cdr3_aa: CSVQRDRGRGEQYF

j_call: TRBJ2-7
v_call: TRBV6-1
cdr3_aa: CASISPSRSSYEQYF

j_call: TRBJ1-5
v_call: TRBV9
cdr3_aa: CASSVAGASNQPQHF

j_call: TRBJ2-1
v_call: TRBV5-1
cdr3_aa: CASSFDSRRDNEQFF

j_call: TRBJ2-7
v_call: TRBV20-1
cdr3_aa: CSASPQGSHYEQYF

j_call: TRBJ1-5
v_call: TRBV7-9
cdr3_aa: CAAGTSQPQHF

j_call: TRBJ2-2
v_call: TRBV21-1
cdr3_aa: CASSKNLSRDSHFYTGELFF

j_call: TRBJ1-2
v_call: TRBV19
cdr3_aa: CASMPTNGVYGYTF

j_call: TRBJ2-1
v_call: TRBV2
cdr3_aa: CASSELGYAISLYNEQFF

j_call: TRBJ2-3
v_call: TRBV15
cdr3_aa: CATSWRGALTDTQYF

j_call: TRBJ2-6
v_call: TRBV7-6
cdr3_aa: CASSLATYSGANVLTF

j_call: TRBJ2-5
v_call: TRBV6-5
cdr3_aa: CASSYSTSGGKETQYF

j_call: TRBJ2-1
v_call: TRBV7-8
cdr3_aa: CASSSRPDSYNEQFF

j_call: TRBJ2-1
v_call: TRBV20-1
cdr3_aa: CSARIQKRDEQFF

j_call: TRBJ1-3
v_call: TRBV7-2
cdr3_aa: CASSLRFPGGNTIYF

j_call: TRBJ2-3
v_call: TRBV2
cdr3_aa: CASNRLRTDTQYF